This TCR beta chain was recorded in a study of metastatic and nonmetastatic thyroid tumors. Study at large: Comparative analysis of repertoires was undertaken across blood and tumor or nodule tissue obtained from malignant and benign thyroid patients.

This clone came up many times. Its antigen is as yet unknown. This same CDR3 is encoded by further DNA sequences in the sample. Thyroid surgery was performed in patients who had received no treatment beforehand. The V gene lost 2 bases and the J gene lost 0 bases, with 14 bases spanning the gap. The germline V gene encodes CDR1 SGHTA and CDR2 FQGNSA. This CDR3 spans 17 amino acids. As originally analysed: A classifier for distant metastasis in papillary thyroid cancer was constructed using CDR3 differences observed across clinicopathological groups. With MiXCR, TCRdb called clones anew from the PCR reads. V and J calls and clone size were set by TCRdb, not the authors. Found here are 25,000 to 30,000 clones, around a quarter of them singletons; the top ten hold about 14%. Study results and caveats: Reportedly, malignant thyroid tumors had significantly higher TCR beta diversity than benign nodules, in blood and tumor.

This clonotype was obtained from a female donor with papillary thyroid cancer or a benign thyroid nodule (not recorded which). Some clones in this sample may be carry-over from other donors' samples. The rearrangement links TRBV7-2 to TRBJ2-1; D not certain. The sequenced material came from blood. The CDR3 is CASSLFGGLSSYNEQFF. The CDR3 DNA reads TGTGCCAGCAGCTTATTTGGCGGCCTAAGCTCCTACAATGAGCAGTTCTTC.